Listed below are T cell receptor beta chains from one sample, sequenced in a study of control samples from healthy donors and cancer patients. Measured with immunoSEQ multiplex PCR; TCRdb has only the in-frame clones, and not every one. The sample has fewer than 200,000 clones, about 93% seen once. Sequenced input: blood. These receptors were collected from a man younger than 35 in good health. CDR3s include the opening cysteine and the closing phenylalanine or tryptophan. The D gene is left open where the match is weak. Expanded clones get a size class; other rows say once, few or many, or leave the size out.

V	D	size	J	CDR3	DNA
TRBV6-5	-	-	TRBJ1-5	CASREGGQPQHF	TGTGCCAGCAGGGAGGGGGGTCAGCCCCAGCATTTT
TRBV6-5	-	-	TRBJ1-4	CASKEMLANEKLFF	TGTGCCAGCAAAGAAATGTTAGCTAATGAAAAACTGTTTTTT
TRBV12-3/TRBV12-4	-	-	TRBJ2-5	CASSKLGETQYF	TGTGCCAGCAGTAAGCTAGGGGAGACCCAGTACTTC
TRBV27	TRBD2	-	TRBJ2-7	CASSPIAGGTYEQYF	TGTGCCAGCAGCCCGATAGCGGGGGGGACCTACGAGCAGTACTTC
TRBV2	-	-	TRBJ2-1	CASSRDRANEQFF	TGTGCCAGCAGTCGGGACCGAGCCAATGAGCAGTTCTTC
TRBV9	TRBD1	-	TRBJ1-6	CASSVGTGLIGGNSPLHF	TGTGCCAGCAGCGTAGGGACAGGCTTGATTGGGGGGAATTCACCCCTCCACTTT
TRBV7-6	TRBD2	-	TRBJ2-5	CASSTQGTSGRETQYF	TGTGCCAGCAGCACCCAGGGGACTAGCGGTAGAGAGACCCAGTACTTC
TRBV30	-	-	TRBJ1-3	CAWSVPNRRSGNTIYF	TGTGCCTGGAGTGTACCTAACCGGCGCTCTGGAAACACCATATATTTT
TRBV12-5	-	-	TRBJ1-2	CASGLDGRYTF	TGTGCTAGTGGTTTGGACGGCCGCTACACCTTC
TRBV5-4	-	-	TRBJ1-6	CASSFGGVTNSPLHF	TGTGCCAGCAGCTTCGGGGGGGTTACCAATTCACCCCTCCACTTT
TRBV5-5	TRBD1	once	TRBJ1-1	CASSHRIPGQTNTEAFF	TGTGCCAGCAGTCATAGAATTCCGGGACAGACGAACACTGAAGCTTTCTTT
TRBV6-5	-	-	TRBJ2-2	CASSRPGELFF	TGTGCCAGCAGCCGCCCCGGGGAGCTGTTTTTT
TRBV2	-	-	TRBJ1-4	CASSDSRAREKLFF	TGTGCCAGCAGTGACAGCCGGGCCCGCGAAAAACTGTTTTTT
TRBV25-1	-	-	TRBJ1-4	CASSTATWGEKLFF	TGTGCCAGCAGTACTGCCACCTGGGGTGAAAAACTGTTTTTT
TRBV25-1	-	once	TRBJ1-1	CASSELGLGLLARTEAFF	TGTGCCAGCAGTGAATTGGGTCTTGGGCTACTCGCTAGGACTGAAGCTTTCTTT
TRBV6-1	TRBD2	few	TRBJ2-2	CASSASSGALGSGELFF	TGTGCCAGCAGTGCCTCTAGCGGGGCCCTGGGAAGCGGGGAGCTGTTTTTT
TRBV19	TRBD1	-	TRBJ2-5	CASSPRRTGETQYF	TGTGCCAGTAGTCCTCGTCGGACAGGAGAGACCCAGTACTTC
TRBV9	TRBD1	-	TRBJ2-2	CASSVAPEGQGNTGELFF	TGTGCCAGCAGCGTAGCGCCTGAGGGACAGGGGAACACCGGGGAGCTGTTTTTT
TRBV19	-	-	TRBJ1-1	CASSIEGYTEAFF	TGTGCCAGTAGTATCGAGGGTTACACTGAAGCTTTCTTT
TRBV5-4	-	-	TRBJ1-5	CASSLDRDQPQHF	TGTGCCAGCAGCTTGGATCGAGATCAGCCCCAGCATTTT
TRBV28	-	-	TRBJ2-7	CASSLGVGRGGEQYF	TGTGCCAGCAGTTTAGGTGTTGGCAGGGGGGGCGAGCAGTACTTC
TRBV7-3	-	-	TRBJ2-1	CASSSYGTGGSEQFF	TGTGCCAGCAGCTCCTATGGGACTGGGGGTAGTGAGCAGTTCTTC
TRBV24-1	-	-	TRBJ1-4	CATSGGIDEKLFF	TGTGCCACCAGTGGAGGGATAGATGAAAAACTGTTTTTT
TRBV6-1	-	-	TRBJ2-7	CASSERYYEQYF	TGTGCCAGCAGTGAACGGTACTACGAGCAGTACTTC
TRBV12-3/TRBV12-4	-	-	TRBJ2-2	CASSSRTGELFF	TGTGCCAGCAGTTCCCGGACCGGGGAGCTGTTTTTT
TRBV7-8	TRBD1	once	TRBJ1-5	CASSARGQGTLNQPQHF	TGTGCCAGCAGCGCTAGGGGGCAGGGGACACTTAATCAGCCCCAGCATTTT
TRBV7-8	-	-	TRBJ2-1	CASSWREAGEQFF	TGTGCCAGCAGCTGGAGGGAGGCCGGGGAGCAGTTCTTC
TRBV30	-	-	TRBJ2-2	CAWSVGMDSHNTGELFF	TGTGCCTGGAGTGTGGGGATGGACAGCCACAACACCGGGGAGCTGTTTTTT
TRBV30	-	-	TRBJ1-1	CAWRDSYTEAFF	TGTGCCTGGAGGGACTCTTACACTGAAGCTTTCTTT
TRBV5-4	-	-	TRBJ1-3	CASSRGGRAEGNTIYF	TGTGCCAGCAGCCGGGGGGGGAGAGCAGAGGGAAACACCATATATTTT
TRBV28	-	-	TRBJ1-5	CASSGGGSNQPQHF	TGTGCCAGCTCCGGGGGGGGAAGCAATCAGCCCCAGCATTTT
TRBV3-1/TRBV3-2	-	few	TRBJ2-5	CASSQVPSETQYF	TGTGCCAGCAGCCAAGTACCCAGTGAGACCCAGTACTTC
TRBV18	TRBD1	-	TRBJ2-1	CASSPPSGQPHNEQFF	TGTGCCAGCTCACCACCCTCGGGACAGCCGCACAATGAGCAGTTCTTC
TRBV25-1	-	few	TRBJ2-7	CASSEGGEGTYEQYF	TGTGCCAGCAGTGAGGGGGGCGAGGGAACCTACGAGCAGTACTTC
TRBV7-8	-	-	TRBJ2-5	CASSLAWMETQYF	TGTGCCAGCAGCTTAGCATGGATGGAGACCCAGTACTTC
TRBV27	-	-	TRBJ2-7	CASSPMARAYEQYF	TGTGCCAGCAGTCCTATGGCCAGGGCTTACGAGCAGTACTTC
TRBV10-2	-	-	TRBJ2-2	CASIVSVDTGELFF	TGCGCCAGCATTGTATCCGTTGACACCGGGGAGCTGTTTTTT
TRBV13	-	-	TRBJ1-3	CASSLVNGNTIYF	TGTGCCAGCAGCTTAGTAAATGGAAACACCATATATTTT
TRBV6-5	-	-	TRBJ2-7	CASSRTEDYEQYF	TGTGCCAGCAGTAGGACAGAGGACTACGAGCAGTACTTC
TRBV5-4	TRBD1	-	TRBJ1-2	CASSLKTGEDGYTF	TGTGCCAGCAGCTTGAAGACAGGGGAAGATGGCTACACCTTC
TRBV6-6	-	-	TRBJ2-3	CASTQGGRTTDTQYF	TGTGCCAGCACCCAGGGGGGACGGACCACAGATACGCAGTATTTT
TRBV24-1	-	-	TRBJ2-5	CATSGESGQETQYF	TGTGCCACCAGTGGCGAATCGGGACAAGAGACCCAGTACTTC
TRBV5-1	-	-	TRBJ2-2	CASSLDYTGELFF	TGCGCCAGCAGCTTAGATTACACCGGGGAGCTGTTTTTT
TRBV19	-	-	TRBJ1-2	CASSIGEAGNYGYTF	TGTGCCAGTAGTATAGGGGAGGCCGGAAACTATGGCTACACCTTC
TRBV30	-	-	TRBJ1-5	CAWSRKGERNQPQHF	TGTGCCTGGAGTCGCAAGGGAGAGAGAAATCAGCCCCAGCATTTT
TRBV25-1	-	-	TRBJ2-1	CASSESPGGPSYNEQFF	TGTGCCAGCAGTGAATCCCCAGGCGGACCCTCCTACAATGAGCAGTTCTTC
TRBV2	-	-	TRBJ2-7	CASSERPGDYEQYF	TGTGCCAGCAGTGAAAGACCGGGGGACTACGAGCAGTACTTC
TRBV5-5	-	-	TRBJ2-3	CASSLSRSAASTDTQYF	TGTGCCAGCAGCTTATCTCGCAGCGCGGCTAGCACAGATACGCAGTATTTT
TRBV19	-	-	TRBJ1-5	CASSFTRAERYQPQHF	TGTGCCAGTAGTTTCACCCGGGCCGAGAGGTATCAGCCCCAGCATTTT
TRBV7-8	-	-	TRBJ1-4	CASSLVWGEKLFF	TGTGCCAGCAGCTTAGTGTGGGGTGAAAAACTGTTTTTT
TRBV9	TRBD1	-	TRBJ2-4	CASSAQGAGDIQYF	TGTGCCAGCAGCGCACAGGGGGCCGGGGACATTCAGTACTTC
TRBV20-1	-	-	TRBJ2-1	CSARALNEQFF	TGCAGTGCTAGAGCCCTCAATGAGCAGTTCTTC
TRBV7-9	-	-	TRBJ1-1	CASSLRDSTEAFF	TGTGCCAGCAGCTTAAGGGATTCCACTGAAGCTTTCTTT
TRBV3-1/TRBV3-2	-	-	TRBJ1-2	CASSHNPGDGGYTF	TGTGCCAGCAGCCATAATCCGGGGGACGGTGGCTACACCTTC
TRBV10-3	TRBD2	-	TRBJ2-3	CAISESAGASTDTQYF	TGTGCCATCAGTGAGTCAGCGGGGGCTAGCACAGATACGCAGTATTTT
TRBV14	TRBD2	-	TRBJ2-4	CASSQGTSRNIQYF	TGTGCCAGCAGCCAGGGGACTAGCAGGAACATTCAGTACTTC
TRBV4-2	TRBD2	-	TRBJ2-7	CASSQEISGGASRIREQYF	TGTGCCAGCAGCCAAGAAATCAGCGGGGGGGCCTCCAGAATAAGGGAGCAGTACTTC
TRBV9	-	-	TRBJ2-5	CASSVGLIQETQYF	TGTGCCAGCAGCGTAGGACTGATCCAAGAGACCCAGTACTTC
TRBV7-2	TRBD1	-	TRBJ1-2	CASSFQQGAHGYTF	TGTGCCAGCAGCTTCCAACAGGGGGCGCATGGCTACACCTTC